Sequencing of this T cell receptor beta chain was carried out in a study of blood T cell repertoires in COVID-19. This clone was counted a few times. Using immunoSEQ multiplex PCR, the repertoire was profiled, and TCRdb retains in-frame clones only, with some absent. This repertoire shows fewer than 80,000 clones, more than 60% found once; its top ten account for more than 20%. J gave up 5 bases and V 7 bases, and 4 bases lay outside the gene matches. The germline gives CDR1 LNHDA, CDR2 SQIVND (reference sequence). The CDR3 is 14 residues long. Sample: peripheral blood. The sequence came from a man in his 60s with acute or convalescent COVID-19. This chain uses TRBV19 with TRBJ2-1; 11 bases are shared with TRBD2. In DNA, the CDR3 is TGTGCCAGTAAACCGGGACTAGCGGACAATGAGCAGTTCTTC. It translates to CASKPGLADNEQFF.